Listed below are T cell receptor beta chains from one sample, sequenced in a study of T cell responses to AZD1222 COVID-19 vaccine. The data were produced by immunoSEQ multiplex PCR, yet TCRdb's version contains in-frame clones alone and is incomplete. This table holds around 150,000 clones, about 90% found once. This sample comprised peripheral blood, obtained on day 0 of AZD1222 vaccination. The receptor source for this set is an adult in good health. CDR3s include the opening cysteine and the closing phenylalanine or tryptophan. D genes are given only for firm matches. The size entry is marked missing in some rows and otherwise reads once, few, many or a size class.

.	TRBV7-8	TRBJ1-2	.	TGTGCCACCGTTGACGTGGGAGCCTATGGCTACACCTTC	CATVDVGAYGYTF
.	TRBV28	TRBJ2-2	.	TGTGCCAGCAGACCGTCGAACACCGGGGAGCTGTTTTTT	CASRPSNTGELFF
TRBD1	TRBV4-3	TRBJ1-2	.	TGCGCCAGCAGCCAAGGGGAAACAGGGGACATGGGAGGCTACACCTTC	CASSQGETGDMGGYTF
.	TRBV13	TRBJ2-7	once	TGTGCCAGCAGCCCAACAGGTGGACCAGGAGCCTACGAGCAGTACTTC	CASSPTGGPGAYEQYF
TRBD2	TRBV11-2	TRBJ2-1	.	TGTGCCAGCAGCTTTAGGACTAGCGGAAACAATGAGCAGTTCTTC	CASSFRTSGNNEQFF
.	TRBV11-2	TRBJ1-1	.	TGTGCCAGCAGCTCCTTCCTGGGGGGTACTGAAGCTTTCTTT	CASSSFLGGTEAFF
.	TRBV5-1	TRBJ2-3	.	TGCGCCAGCAGCTTGGGGCAGCTCACAGATACGCAGTATTTT	CASSLGQLTDTQYF
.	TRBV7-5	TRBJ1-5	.	TGTGCCAGAAGCTCTCCGGCCGGGACAGCAGCACCTAACAATCAGCCCCAGCATTTT	CARSSPAGTAAPNNQPQHF
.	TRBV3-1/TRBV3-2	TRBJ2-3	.	TGTGCCAGCAGCCAAAGGAGCGTGGGCACAGATACGCAGTATTTT	CASSQRSVGTDTQYF
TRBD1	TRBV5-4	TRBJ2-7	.	TGTGCCAGCAGCTTCCCGACAGGGAACGAGCAGTACTTC	CASSFPTGNEQYF
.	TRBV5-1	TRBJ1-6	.	TGCGCCAGCAGCTTGGGTGTCTCCTATAATTCACCCCTCCACTTT	CASSLGVSYNSPLHF
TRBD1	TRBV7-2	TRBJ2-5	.	TGTGCCAGCAGCTCCGGACAGGGAAGGCAGACCCAGTACTTC	CASSSGQGRQTQYF
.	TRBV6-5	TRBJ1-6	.	TGTGCCAGCAGTTTCTACAGGGTTCGGAATTCACCCCTCCACTTT	CASSFYRVRNSPLHF
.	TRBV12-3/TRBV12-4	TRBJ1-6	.	TGTGCCAGCAGTGGAGATAATTCACCCCTCCACTTT	CASSGDNSPLHF
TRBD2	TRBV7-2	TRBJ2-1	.	TGTGCCAGCAGCCCTAGCGGGATCTCCTACAATGAGCAGTTCTTC	CASSPSGISYNEQFF
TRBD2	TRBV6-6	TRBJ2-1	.	TGTGCCAGCAGTCCGGGACTAGCGGGACGACTCTCCTACAATGAGCAGTTCTTC	CASSPGLAGRLSYNEQFF
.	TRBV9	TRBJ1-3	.	TGTGCCAGCAGCGTATCGGGGGGCGTGACTGGAAACACCATATATTTT	CASSVSGGVTGNTIYF
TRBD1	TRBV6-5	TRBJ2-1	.	TGTGCCACGGGTCAGGGGGTAAACAATGAGCAGTTCTTC	CATGQGVNNEQFF
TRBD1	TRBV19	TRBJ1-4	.	TGTGCCAGTAGTAGGACCGGGACAGGGGGGGACGAAAAACTGTTTTTT	CASSRTGTGGDEKLFF
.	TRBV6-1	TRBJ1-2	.	TGTGCCAGCAGTGACAGAACAAAATATGGCTACACCTTC	CASSDRTKYGYTF
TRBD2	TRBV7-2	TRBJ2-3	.	TGTGCCAGCAGCTTACCGGGACTAGCGGGAGGGGCCACAGATACGCAGTATTTT	CASSLPGLAGGATDTQYF
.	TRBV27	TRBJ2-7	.	TGTGCCAGCAGTTTATCGTACTCAGGAGGCGGCTACGAGCAGTACTTC	CASSLSYSGGGYEQYF
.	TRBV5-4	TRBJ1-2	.	TGTGCCAGCAGCTTGGTGGGCAGAGGGGCCCATGGCTACACCTTC	CASSLVGRGAHGYTF
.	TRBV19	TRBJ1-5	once	TGTGCCAGTAGTATGGGGAATCAGCCCCAGCATTTT	CASSMGNQPQHF
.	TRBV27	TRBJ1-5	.	TGTGCCAGCAGTTTATGGGGGGGACACTATAGCAATCAGCCCCAGCATTTT	CASSLWGGHYSNQPQHF
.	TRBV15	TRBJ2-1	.	TGTGCCACCAGCAGAGATGGGGCCGAGTACAATGAGCAGTTCTTC	CATSRDGAEYNEQFF
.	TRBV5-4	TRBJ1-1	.	TGTGCCAGCAGCCCTCTAGAGAACACTGAAGCTTTCTTT	CASSPLENTEAFF
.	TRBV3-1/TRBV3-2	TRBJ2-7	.	TGTGCCAGCAGCCAAGCTTTACCGAGGGACAATCGCGAGCAGTACTTC	CASSQALPRDNREQYF
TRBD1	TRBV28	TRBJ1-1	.	TGTGCCAGCAGTTTACAGGGGGCTGAAGCTTTCTTT	CASSLQGAEAFF
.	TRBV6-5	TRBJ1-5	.	TGTGCCAGCAGTTTGTCCGGGGACAATCAGCCCCAGCATTTT	CASSLSGDNQPQHF
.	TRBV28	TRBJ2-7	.	TGTGCCAGCAGTTCAGATAGGGGGGCTAGGGAGCAGTACTTC	CASSSDRGAREQYF
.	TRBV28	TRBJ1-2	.	TGTGCCAGCAAAACCGGACAGCACTATGGCTACACCTTC	CASKTGQHYGYTF
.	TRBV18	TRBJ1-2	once	TGTGCCAGCTCACCAGGGGAGGCCCCTTTGGAATACACCTTC	CASSPGEAPLEYTF
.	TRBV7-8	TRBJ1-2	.	TGTGCCAGCAGCCCGGACGGTTACTATGGCTACACCTTC	CASSPDGYYGYTF
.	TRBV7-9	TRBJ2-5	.	TGTGCCAGCAGCTTAGGACAGGCCCAGGAGACCCAGTACTTC	CASSLGQAQETQYF
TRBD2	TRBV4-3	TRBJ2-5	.	TGCGCCAGCAGCCAAGGTAGCGGGCCCCAAGAGACCCAGTACTTC	CASSQGSGPQETQYF
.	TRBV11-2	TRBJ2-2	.	TGTGCCAGCAGCACCGGGACGAGAAGGACCGGGGAGCTGTTTTTT	CASSTGTRRTGELFF
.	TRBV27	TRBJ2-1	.	TGTGCCAGCAACCGCGAACCAGAGCATGAGCAGTTCTTC	CASNREPEHEQFF
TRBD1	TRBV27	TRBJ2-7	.	TGTGCCAGCAGTCGACTTAACACAGGGGGCGACCCCTTCTCCTACGAGCAGTACTTC	CASSRLNTGGDPFSYEQYF
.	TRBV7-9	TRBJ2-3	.	TGTGCCAGCAGCCCAACTCCTACCCCCGGAGATACGCAGTATTTT	CASSPTPTPGDTQYF
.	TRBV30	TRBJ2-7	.	TGTGCCTGGAGTGTACTAGCAGGATACGAGCAGTACTTC	CAWSVLAGYEQYF
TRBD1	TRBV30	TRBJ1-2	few	TGTGCCTGGAGTTCTGAGACAGGGGGCGGCTATGGCTACACCTTC	CAWSSETGGGYGYTF
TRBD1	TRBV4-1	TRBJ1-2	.	TGCGCCAGCAGCCAAGATTCGACAGGGGACTATGGCTACACCTTC	CASSQDSTGDYGYTF
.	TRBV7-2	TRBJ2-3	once	TGTGCCAGCAGCTTACTAGGGTGGACAGATACGCAGTATTTT	CASSLLGWTDTQYF
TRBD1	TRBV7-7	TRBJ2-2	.	TGTGCTAGCAGCCCCGGACAGGGTACTGGGGAGCTGTTTTTT	CASSPGQGTGELFF
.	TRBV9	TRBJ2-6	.	TGTGCCAGCGGATGGGATCAAGAGGCCAACGTCCTGACTTTC	CASGWDQEANVLTF
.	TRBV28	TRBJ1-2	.	TGTGCCAGCAGTTTAGCGGACGGCTATGGCTACACCTTC	CASSLADGYGYTF
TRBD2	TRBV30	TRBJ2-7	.	TGTGCCTGGAGATCCCCGGGACTAGCGGCCTACGAGCAGTACTTC	CAWRSPGLAAYEQYF
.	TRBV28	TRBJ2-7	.	TGTGCCAGCAGTTCAAGACCATTGGGGATTTACGAGCAGTACTTC	CASSSRPLGIYEQYF
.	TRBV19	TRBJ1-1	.	TGTGCCAGTAGGGTCACAGGGCTGAACACTGAAGCTTTCTTT	CASRVTGLNTEAFF
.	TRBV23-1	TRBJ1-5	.	TGCGCCAGCAGTCATTACTGGGCGAGGAGCAATCAGCCCCAGCATTTT	CASSHYWARSNQPQHF
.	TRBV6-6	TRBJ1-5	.	TGTGCCAGCAGTTCACAGGGTTATAGCAATCAGCCCCAGCATTTT	CASSSQGYSNQPQHF
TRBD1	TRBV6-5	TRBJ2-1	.	TGTGCCAGCACAGGGGGCGTCAATGAGCAGTTCTTC	CASTGGVNEQFF
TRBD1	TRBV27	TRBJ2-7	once	TGTGCCAGCAGTCCCGGACAGGGAACGAGCTCCTACGAGCAGTACTTC	CASSPGQGTSSYEQYF
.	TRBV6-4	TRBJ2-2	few	TGTGCCAGCAGTGACTCTTTAGCGGACCACACCGGGGAGCTGTTTTTT	CASSDSLADHTGELFF